One sample yielded the 6 T cell receptor beta chains listed below, sequenced in a study of T-cell reconstitution after alpha-beta-depleted transplantation in children. Unique molecular identifiers were used to barcode this TCRbeta library. One entry per CDR3 protein, called by TCRdb with MiXCR from the PCR reads. The table lists more than 500,000 distinct CDR3 sequences, over 9.5% of them singletons. This specimen consisted of PBMCs, mostly from graft donor cells, obtained 180 days after TCRalphabeta/CD19-depleted stem cell transplant. The receptors come from a female patient aged 2-10 years who had a stem cell transplant for aplastic anemia, so the T cells may come from the graft donor.

The V call is TRBV7-8, the J call TRBJ2-3; weak D call: TRBD2 (6 bases). V lost 5 bases and J 0 bases, leaving 15 bases between the germline ends. The CDR3 covers 16 residues. CDR1 SGHVS and CDR2 FQNEAQ come from the germline V gene. The CDR3 loop is CASSPFGLASTDTQYF. The DNA of the CDR3 is TGTGCCAGCAGCCCCTTCGGGCTAGCGAGCACAGATACGCAGTATTTT.

This chain links TRBV5-1 with TRBJ2-2; 9 nucleotides line up with TRBD1. The CDR3 contains 18 residues. Germline CDR1 SGHRS, CDR2 YFSETQ. The ends lost 5 bases at V and 5 bases at J; junction bases unmatched: 16. The DNA for the CDR3 is TGCGCCAGCAGAGCCCCCGTGCCGGGACAGGGTAGGACCGGGGAGCTGTTTTTT. Translated: CASRAPVPGQGRTGELFF.

This clonotype was detected only a few times. The chain joins TRBV6-2 or TRBV6-3 to TRBJ2-7; TRBD2 matches 7 bases. Looked up from germline, CDR1 is MNHEY and CDR2 is SVGEGT. The CDR3 sequence is 15 residues long. With V trimmed by 8 bases and J by 0 bases, 10 bases remained unmatched. DNA of the CDR3: TGTGCCAGCGGAGGGGTAGCGGGTCACTCCTACGAGCAGTACTTC. Its translation: CASGGVAGHSYEQYF.

The J gene is TRBJ2-1, the V gene TRBV7-9; the D gene is possibly TRBD1 (6 bases). The V and J ends lost 4 bases and 7 bases respectively, with 17 bases between them. This CDR3 has 15 residues. Germline V CDR1 and CDR2: SEHNR, FQNEAQ (reference sequence). The CDR3 loop reads CASSSGVQQGNEQFF. DNA of the CDR3: TGTGCCAGCAGCTCCGGAGTACAACAGGGAAATGAGCAGTTCTTC.

The chain has TRBV7-9 and TRBJ1-3; tentative D call: TRBD1 (5 bases). This CDR3 comprises 15 residues. The V gene lost 7 bases and the J gene lost 0 bases, with 13 bases spanning the gap. Germline V lookup: CDR1 SEHNR, CDR2 FQNEAQ (reference sequence). The CDR3 bases are TGTGCCAGCAAAACAGGCGCCAGCTCTGGAAACACCATATATTTT. This translates into CASKTGASSGNTIYF.

This clonotype was counted a few times. CDR3 nucleotides: TGCAGCGTTGAGGTGGGACTAGCGGCCCGAGAGACCCAGTACTTC. This codes for CSVEVGLAARETQYF. V usage is TRBV29-1 and J usage is TRBJ2-5, with 11 bases that match TRBD2. This CDR3 is built from 15 residues. CDR1 and CDR2 from the germline V gene are SQVTM and ANQGSEA. V lost 3 bases to trimming and J lost 4 bases; unmatched junction nucleotides: 7. The complete variable domain, with remaining parts taken from reference TRBV29-1 and TRBJ2-5, reads SAVISQKPSRDICQRGTSLTIQCQVDSQVTMMFWYRQQPGQSLTLIATANQGSEATYESGFVIDKFPISRPNLTFSTLTVSNMSPEDSSIYLCSVEVGLAARETQYFGPGTRLLVL.